This T cell receptor (beta chain) was recorded in a study of T cells in localized non-small cell lung cancer. Overall study findings and caveats: Median detection of top 100 tumor clones in adjacent lung was approximately 50 clones. Maximal T cell clonality occurred in uninvolved adjacent lung, with tumor ranking below it.

Turning to this clone: Its cognate antigen is unknown.

V shed 6 bases and J shed 8 bases, with 19 bases lying between them. Germline lookup yields CDR1 SNHLY and CDR2 FYNNEI. The length of the CDR3 is 15 residues. Using immunoSEQ multiplex PCR, the repertoire was profiled, and TCRdb retains in-frame clones only, with some absent. The table lists about 25,000 clones, approximately 89% of them singletons. This TCR derives from a woman aged 40-69 years with stage III lung adenocarcinoma. The genes are TRBV2 and TRBJ2-2, with TRBD2 as a possible D gene (7 bases). This sample comprised peripheral blood mononuclear cells, obtained before any cancer treatment. The CDR3 bases are TGTGCCAGCAGCGTTAGGGGGGGTCAATCAGGGGAGCTGTTTTTT. Translating it yields CASSVRGGQSGELFF.